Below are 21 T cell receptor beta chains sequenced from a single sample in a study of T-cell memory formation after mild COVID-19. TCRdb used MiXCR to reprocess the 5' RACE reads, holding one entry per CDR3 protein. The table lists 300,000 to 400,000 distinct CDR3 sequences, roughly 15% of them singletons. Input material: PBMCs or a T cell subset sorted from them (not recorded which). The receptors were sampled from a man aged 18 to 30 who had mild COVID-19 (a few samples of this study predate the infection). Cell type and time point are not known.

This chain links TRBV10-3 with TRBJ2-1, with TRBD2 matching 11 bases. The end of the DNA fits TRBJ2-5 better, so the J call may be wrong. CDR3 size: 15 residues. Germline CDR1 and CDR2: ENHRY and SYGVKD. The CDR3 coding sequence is TGTGCCATCAGCAGGGGACTAGCGGTGACGGAGACCCAGTACTTC. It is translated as CAISRGLAVTETQYF.

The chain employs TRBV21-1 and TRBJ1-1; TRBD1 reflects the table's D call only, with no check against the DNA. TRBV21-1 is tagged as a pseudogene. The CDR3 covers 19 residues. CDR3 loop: CASSNTGEVRVFGNTEAFF. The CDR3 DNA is TGTGCCAGCAGCAACACAGGGGAGGTGCGGGTATTCGGGAACACTGAAGCTTTCTTT.

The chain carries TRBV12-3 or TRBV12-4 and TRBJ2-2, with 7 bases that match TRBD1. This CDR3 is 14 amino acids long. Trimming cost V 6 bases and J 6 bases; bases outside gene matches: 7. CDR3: CASRSQGVAGELFF. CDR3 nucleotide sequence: TGTGCCAGCAGGTCTCAGGGGGTCGCCGGGGAGCTGTTTTTT.

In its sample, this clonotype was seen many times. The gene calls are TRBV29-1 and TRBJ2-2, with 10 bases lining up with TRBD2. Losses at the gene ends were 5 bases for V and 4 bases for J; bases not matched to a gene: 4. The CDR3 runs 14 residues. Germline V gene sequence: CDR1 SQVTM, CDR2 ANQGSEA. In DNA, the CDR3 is TGCAGCGTTAGAGCGGGGGGGAGCACCGGGGAGCTGTTTTTT. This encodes CSVRAGGSTGELFF.

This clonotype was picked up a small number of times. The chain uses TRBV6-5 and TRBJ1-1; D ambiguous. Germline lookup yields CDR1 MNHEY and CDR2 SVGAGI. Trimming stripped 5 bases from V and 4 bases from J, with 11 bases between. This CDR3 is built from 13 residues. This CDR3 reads CASSGGVSTEAFF. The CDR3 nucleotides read TGTGCCAGCAGTGGTGGGGTGAGCACTGAAGCTTTCTTT.

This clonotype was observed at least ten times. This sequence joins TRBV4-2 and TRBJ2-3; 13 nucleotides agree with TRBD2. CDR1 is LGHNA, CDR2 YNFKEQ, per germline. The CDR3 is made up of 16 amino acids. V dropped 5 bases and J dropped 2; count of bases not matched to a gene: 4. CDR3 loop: CASSVGLAGFTDTQYF. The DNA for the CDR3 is TGTGCCAGCAGCGTGGGACTAGCGGGGTTCACAGATACGCAGTATTTT.

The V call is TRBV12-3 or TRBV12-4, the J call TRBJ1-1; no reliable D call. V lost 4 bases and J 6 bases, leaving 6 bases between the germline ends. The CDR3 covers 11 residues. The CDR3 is CASSSLPEAFF. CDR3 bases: TGTGCCAGCAGTTCTTTACCTGAAGCTTTCTTT.

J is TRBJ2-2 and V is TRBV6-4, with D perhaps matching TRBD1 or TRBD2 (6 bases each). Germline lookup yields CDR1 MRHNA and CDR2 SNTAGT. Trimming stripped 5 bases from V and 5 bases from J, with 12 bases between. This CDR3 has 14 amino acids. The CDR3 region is CASSSRGGTGELFF. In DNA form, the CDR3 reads TGTGCCAGCAGTTCCCGAGGGGGGACCGGGGAGCTGTTTTTT.

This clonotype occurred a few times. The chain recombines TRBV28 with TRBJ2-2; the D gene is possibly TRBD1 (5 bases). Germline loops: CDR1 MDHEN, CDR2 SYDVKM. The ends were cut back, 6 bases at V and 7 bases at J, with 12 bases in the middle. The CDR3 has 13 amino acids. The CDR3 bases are TGTGCCAGCAGGTCCAGGGTCGACGGGGAGCTGTTTTTT. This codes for CASRSRVDGELFF.

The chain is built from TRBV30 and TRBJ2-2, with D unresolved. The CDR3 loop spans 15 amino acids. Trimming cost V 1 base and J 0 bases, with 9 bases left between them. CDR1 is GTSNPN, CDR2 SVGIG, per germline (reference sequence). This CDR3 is CAWSAGTTNTGELFF. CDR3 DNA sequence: TGTGCCTGGAGTGCAGGAACAACGAACACCGGGGAGCTGTTTTTT. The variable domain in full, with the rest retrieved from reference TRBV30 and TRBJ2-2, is SQTIHQWPATLVQPVGSPLSLECTVEGTSNPNLYWYRQAAGRGLQLLFYSVGIGQISSEVPQNLSASRPQDRQFILSSKKLLLSDSGFYLCAWSAGTTNTGELFFGEGSRLTVL.

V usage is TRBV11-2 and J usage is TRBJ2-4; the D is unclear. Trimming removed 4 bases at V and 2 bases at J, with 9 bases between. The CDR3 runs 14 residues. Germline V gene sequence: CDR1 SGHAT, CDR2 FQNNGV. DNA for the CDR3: TGTGCCAGCAGCTCGGTCCTTTCCAAAAACATTCAGTACTTC. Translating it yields CASSSVLSKNIQYF.

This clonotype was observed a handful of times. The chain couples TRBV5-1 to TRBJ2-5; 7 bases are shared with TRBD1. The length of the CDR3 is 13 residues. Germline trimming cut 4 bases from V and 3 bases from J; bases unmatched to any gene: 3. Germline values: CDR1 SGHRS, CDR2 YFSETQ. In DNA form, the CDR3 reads TGCGCCAGCAGCACGGGACAGAAAGAGACCCAGTACTTC. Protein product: CASSTGQKETQYF.

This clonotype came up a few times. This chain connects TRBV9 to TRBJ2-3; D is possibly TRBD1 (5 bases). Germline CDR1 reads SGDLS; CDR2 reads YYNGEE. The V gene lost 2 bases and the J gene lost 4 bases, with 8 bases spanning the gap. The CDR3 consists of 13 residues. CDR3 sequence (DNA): TGTGCCAGCAGCGTCCAGGGCCCAGATACGCAGTATTTT. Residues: CASSVQGPDTQYF.

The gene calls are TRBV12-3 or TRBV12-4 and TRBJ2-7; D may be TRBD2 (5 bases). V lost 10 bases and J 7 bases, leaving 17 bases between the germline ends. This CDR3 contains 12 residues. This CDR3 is CATQAAQKEQYF. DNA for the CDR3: TGTGCCACCCAAGCGGCCCAGAAGGAGCAGTACTTC.

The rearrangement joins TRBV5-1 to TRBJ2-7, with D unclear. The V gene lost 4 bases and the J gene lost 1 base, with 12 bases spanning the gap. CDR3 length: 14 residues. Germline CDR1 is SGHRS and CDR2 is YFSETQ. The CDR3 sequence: CASSRQPRSYEQYF. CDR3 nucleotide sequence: TGCGCCAGCAGCCGCCAACCCCGGTCCTACGAGCAGTACTTC.

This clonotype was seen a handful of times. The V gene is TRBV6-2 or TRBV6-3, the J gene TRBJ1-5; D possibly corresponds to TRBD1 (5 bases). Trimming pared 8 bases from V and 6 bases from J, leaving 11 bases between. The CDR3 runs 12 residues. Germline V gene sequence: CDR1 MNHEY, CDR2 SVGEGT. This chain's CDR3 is CASSSGGQPQHF. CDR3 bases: TGTGCCAGCTCCTCCGGGGGTCAGCCCCAGCATTTT.

CDR3 sequence (DNA): TGCAGCGGAGGACGGCCGGGACCGGGCGAGACCCAGTACTTC. This gives the protein CSGGRPGPGETQYF. J is TRBJ2-5 and V is TRBV29-1, with D tentatively TRBD1 or TRBD2 (5 bases each). CDR3 length: 14 amino acids. Germline V gene data show CDR1 as SQVTM and CDR2 as ANQGSEA. V gave up 7 bases and J gave up 5 bases, with 20 bases separating them.

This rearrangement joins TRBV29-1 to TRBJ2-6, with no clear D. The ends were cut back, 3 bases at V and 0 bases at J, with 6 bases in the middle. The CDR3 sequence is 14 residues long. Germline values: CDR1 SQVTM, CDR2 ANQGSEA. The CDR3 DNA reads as TGCAGCGTTGAGGTTAGCTCTGGGGCCAACGTCCTGACTTTC. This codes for CSVEVSSGANVLTF.

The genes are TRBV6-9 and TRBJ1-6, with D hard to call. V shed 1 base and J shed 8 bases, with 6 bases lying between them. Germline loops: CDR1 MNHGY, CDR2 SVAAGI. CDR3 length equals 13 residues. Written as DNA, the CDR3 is TGTGCCAGCAGTTATTGCGGGGATTCACCCCTCCACTTT. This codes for CASSYCGDSPLHF.

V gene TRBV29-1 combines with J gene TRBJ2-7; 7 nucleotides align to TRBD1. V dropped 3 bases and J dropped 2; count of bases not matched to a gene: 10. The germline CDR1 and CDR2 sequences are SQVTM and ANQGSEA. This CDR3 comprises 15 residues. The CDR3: CSVEDPLQGTYEQYF. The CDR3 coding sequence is TGCAGCGTTGAGGATCCGCTACAGGGGACCTACGAGCAGTACTTC.

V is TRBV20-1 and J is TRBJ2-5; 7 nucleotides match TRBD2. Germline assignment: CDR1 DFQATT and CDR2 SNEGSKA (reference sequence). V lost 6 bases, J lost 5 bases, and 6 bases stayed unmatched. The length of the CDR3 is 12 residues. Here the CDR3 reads CSAKRGGETQYF. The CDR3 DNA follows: TGCAGTGCAAAGCGGGGTGGGGAGACCCAGTACTTC.